These T cell receptor beta chains were read from a single sample in a study of CD8 T cells in Susac syndrome. TCRdb reanalysed the immunoSEQ multiplex PCR reads using MiXCR and keeps one entry per CDR3 protein. This table has 100,000 to 150,000 distinct CDR3 sequences, 80% to 95% appearing once. Sequencing was performed on CD8+ T cells from PBMCs. These receptors were taken from a human donor with multiple sclerosis. The CDR3 runs from the conserved cysteine through the conserved F or W. Each record gives: D gene, J gene, clone size, V gene, CDR3 DNA, CDR3 protein. The D gene is left open where the match is weak. A clone size is listed for some rows: how often the clone was seen (once, few, many), or a class if it is expanded.

- TRBJ2-5 - TRBV11-2 TGTGCCAGCAGCATCTGGGGGCTAGAGACCCAGTACTTC CASSIWGLETQYF
- TRBJ2-4 - TRBV12-3/TRBV12-4 TGTGCCAGCAGTTTTCATGGCGAGGTCAAAAACATTCAGTACTTC CASSFHGEVKNIQYF
- TRBJ2-3 - TRBV27 TGTGCCAGCAATGCAGGGACATCAGATACGCAGTATTTT CASNAGTSDTQYF
TRBD1 TRBJ1-2 once TRBV4-1 TGCGCCAGCGCCGACATCCGGGACAGAGCCTATGGCTACACCTTC CASADIRDRAYGYTF
TRBD1 TRBJ1-2 once TRBV3-1 TGTGCCAGCAGCCAAGATTGGGGGACAGAGATTAACTATGGCTACACCTTC CASSQDWGTEINYGYTF
- TRBJ1-4 - TRBV6-1 TGTGCCAGCAGTGAAGCATCACTGGAAAAACTGTTTTTT CASSEASLEKLFF
- TRBJ2-3 - TRBV20-1 TGCAGTGCTAGCGAGGACTGGTGGACAGATACGCAGTATTTT CSASEDWWTDTQYF
- TRBJ1-5 - TRBV6-2/TRBV6-3 TGTGCCAGCAGTTATCGGTCTAACAATCAGCCCCAGCATTTT CASSYRSNNQPQHF
- TRBJ2-1 - TRBV2 TGTGCCAGCAGTGAAAGTGGGTTGAGGAGAACCTACAATGAGCAGTTCTTC CASSESGLRRTYNEQFF
- TRBJ1-1 - TRBV7-8 TGTGCCAGCAGCTCCTGGCGTCCTTTTTGGGGAGGCACTGAAGCTTTCTTT CASSSWRPFWGGTEAFF
TRBD1 TRBJ2-5 - TRBV27 TGTGCCAGCAGAATACAGGGGACGGAGACCCAGTACTTC CASRIQGTETQYF
TRBD1 TRBJ1-2 - TRBV29-1 TGCAGCGTTGAAGTCCCGGGACAGAACTATGGCTACACCTTC CSVEVPGQNYGYTF
TRBD1 TRBJ1-2 - TRBV27 TGTGCCAGCAGTTTATCGGCAGGGGGTTACCCTTATGGCTACACCTTC CASSLSAGGYPYGYTF
- TRBJ1-2 - TRBV29-1 TGCAGCGGGAGTGGGGGGGTCGACGACTATGGCTACACCTTC CSGSGGVDDYGYTF
TRBD1 TRBJ1-1 - TRBV4-1 TGCGCCAGCAGCCACTTGACAGGGGGCGCCTTCACTGAAGCTTTCTTT CASSHLTGGAFTEAFF
- TRBJ1-5 - TRBV2 TGTGCCAGCTCCCCCGGCAGTCAGCCCCAGCATTTT CASSPGSQPQHF
- TRBJ1-1 - TRBV21-1 TGTGCCAGCAGCAAGCCTTGCGGAGCTTTCTTT CASSKPCGAFF
- TRBJ1-5 - TRBV24-1 TGTGCCACCAGTGGCTCAGTATACAATCAGCCCCAGCATTTT CATSGSVYNQPQHF
- TRBJ2-5 - TRBV5-1 TGCGCCAGCAGCCCGAGTCCCAAAGAGACCCAGTACTTC CASSPSPKETQYF
- TRBJ1-4 - TRBV30 TGTGCCTGGTCTGGGGTGGATGAAAAACTGTTTTTT CAWSGVDEKLFF
TRBD1 TRBJ2-7 - TRBV3-1 TGTGCCAGCAGCCCGACAGGGCACGAGCAGTACTTC CASSPTGHEQYF
- TRBJ2-1 - TRBV9 TGTGCCAGCAGCGTAGTCAGGAGAACCCAGTTCTTC CASSVVRRTQFF
- TRBJ2-4 - TRBV3-1 TGTGCCAGCAGCCGTTCTAGCCGGCGGGCAAACATTCAGTACTTC CASSRSSRRANIQYF
- TRBJ1-5 once TRBV27 TGTGCCAGCAGGTTGGGAGGGTATAGCAATCAGCCCCAGCATTTT CASRLGGYSNQPQHF
- TRBJ1-2 - TRBV9 TGTGCCAGCAGCGACCCCTATGGCTACACCTTC CASSDPYGYTF
- TRBJ2-1 - TRBV9 TGTGCCAGCAGCGTAGAACGTACGAGCTCCTACAATGAGCAGTTCTTC CASSVERTSSYNEQFF
TRBD1 TRBJ1-2 once TRBV12-3/TRBV12-4 TGTGCCAGCAGCGCCGACAGGGTTTTATCTGGCTACACCTTC CASSADRVLSGYTF
TRBD2 TRBJ2-1 - TRBV9 TGTGCCAGCAGCCCACCTAGCGGGAGAGGGTACAATGAGCAGTTCTTC CASSPPSGRGYNEQFF
TRBD1 TRBJ1-1 - TRBV15 TGTGCCACCGGTTCTCGGACAGGGGGAGCCGAAGCTTTCTTT CATGSRTGGAEAFF
TRBD1 TRBJ2-5 - TRBV24-1 TGTGCCACCAGTGGGGCAGGGGGTTTGGAGACCCAGTACTTC CATSGAGGLETQYF
- TRBJ2-5 - TRBV11-3 TGTGCCAGCAGCTTAGCCCAAGAGTTGGAGACCCAGTACTTC CASSLAQELETQYF
- TRBJ2-1 - TRBV19 TGTGCCAGTAGTATAGCGAGGGTAAGCTACAATGAGCAGTTCTTC CASSIARVSYNEQFF
TRBD1 TRBJ2-5 - TRBV12-5 TGTGCTAGTGATCAAACGGGACAGATCCAAGAGACCCAGTACTTC CASDQTGQIQETQYF
TRBD1 TRBJ2-7 - TRBV28 TGTGCCAGCAGTTCGAGCCCGGACAGGTACTACTACGAGCAGTACTTC CASSSSPDRYYYEQYF
- TRBJ1-1 few TRBV12-3/TRBV12-4 TGTGCCAGCAGTTTGACCGAGAACACTGAAGCTTTCTTT CASSLTENTEAFF
- TRBJ2-3 - TRBV9 TGTGCCAGCAGCGTAGCTGCGGGGGCGTATACGCAGTATTTT CASSVAAGAYTQYF
- TRBJ1-3 - TRBV7-9 TGTGCCATACCAAGGGGGGCGGCCGCTGGAAACACCATATATTTT CAIPRGAAAGNTIYF
TRBD1 TRBJ1-2 - TRBV20-1 TGCAGTGCTGTTTTTGTATCCCTAGGGGTACCGCCTCGACAGGGGGCGGTAAGGTATGGCTACACCTTC CSAVFVSLGVPPRQGAVRYGYTF